A selection of T cell receptor beta chains follows, all from one sample in a study of T cell changes during pregnancy in multiple sclerosis. Assay used: immunoSEQ multiplex PCR; TCRdb lists only in-frame clones, some missing. The table records 29,000 or so clones, roughly 92% of them present only once. The sample consisted of CD4+ T cells from peripheral blood mononuclear cells, taken in the first trimester of pregnancy. These receptors originate from a female donor with multiple sclerosis, enrolled in a pregnancy study. Both conserved end residues are part of each CDR3. The order of the fields is J gene, V gene, D gene, clone size, CDR3 DNA, CDR3 protein. The D gene is left open where the match is weak. Size tells how often a clone was seen (once, few, many) or the class of an expanded clone, and some rows leave it out.

j_call: TRBJ2-5; v_call: TRBV21-1; d_call: -; clone_size: -; cdr3_nt: TGTGCCAGCAGCAAATCACCCCGACAGGGGAACGGGGTAGAGACCCAGTACTTC; cdr3_aa: CASSKSPRQGNGVETQYF
j_call: TRBJ1-6; v_call: TRBV7-9; d_call: TRBD1; clone_size: once; cdr3_nt: TGTGCCAGCAGCGCCGAGGGACAGGGATCACCCCTCCACTTT; cdr3_aa: CASSAEGQGSPLHF
j_call: TRBJ1-1; v_call: TRBV5-5; d_call: TRBD1; clone_size: -; cdr3_nt: TGTGCCAGCAGCTTATGGGGCAGGGGGCGCACTGAAGCTTTCTTT; cdr3_aa: CASSLWGRGRTEAFF
j_call: TRBJ1-3; v_call: TRBV2; d_call: -; clone_size: once; cdr3_nt: TGTGCCAGCAGTTCGGAGGGGCTTAGTGGAAACACCATATATTTT; cdr3_aa: CASSSEGLSGNTIYF
j_call: TRBJ2-3; v_call: TRBV4-1; d_call: TRBD1; clone_size: -; cdr3_nt: TGCGCCAGCAGTCTATGGACAGGGGGCGCAGATACGCAGTATTTT; cdr3_aa: CASSLWTGGADTQYF
j_call: TRBJ1-2; v_call: TRBV11-1; d_call: -; clone_size: -; cdr3_nt: TGTGCCAGCAGCCCCGTTACAGGGATCGGCTACACCTTC; cdr3_aa: CASSPVTGIGYTF
j_call: TRBJ2-2; v_call: TRBV4-1; d_call: TRBD2; clone_size: -; cdr3_nt: TGCGCCAGCAGCCATTTTAGCGGGGGGGCCGACACCGGGGAGCTGTTTTTT; cdr3_aa: CASSHFSGGADTGELFF
j_call: TRBJ1-6; v_call: TRBV7-2; d_call: -; clone_size: -; cdr3_nt: TGTGCCAGCAGCTCCCTCTGGAGGGATCCGAGAAATTCACCCCTCCACTTT; cdr3_aa: CASSSLWRDPRNSPLHF
j_call: TRBJ1-2; v_call: TRBV28; d_call: -; clone_size: -; cdr3_nt: TGTGCCAGCAGTTTAGCCGGGGAGGTCTATGGCTACACCTTC; cdr3_aa: CASSLAGEVYGYTF
j_call: TRBJ2-5; v_call: TRBV18; d_call: -; clone_size: -; cdr3_nt: TGTGCCAGCTCACCGTCACTAGTTGGGCAAGAGACCCAGTACTTC; cdr3_aa: CASSPSLVGQETQYF
j_call: TRBJ1-1; v_call: TRBV6-1; d_call: -; clone_size: -; cdr3_nt: TGTGCCAGCCACGATGGCAGGATGAACACTGAAGCTTTCTTT; cdr3_aa: CASHDGRMNTEAFF
j_call: TRBJ2-5; v_call: TRBV27; d_call: TRBD2; clone_size: -; cdr3_nt: TGTGCCAGCAGTTCACTACTAGCGCCGGGTCGGGAGACCCAGTACTTC; cdr3_aa: CASSSLLAPGRETQYF
j_call: TRBJ1-1; v_call: TRBV29-1; d_call: -; clone_size: -; cdr3_nt: TGCAGCGTTGGCAGAAACACTGAAGCTTTCTTT; cdr3_aa: CSVGRNTEAFF
j_call: TRBJ2-5; v_call: TRBV5-1; d_call: TRBD2; clone_size: -; cdr3_nt: TGCGCCAGCAGGAGGGGCGGGGGGACGATCCAAGAGACCCAGTACTTC; cdr3_aa: CASRRGGGTIQETQYF
j_call: TRBJ1-1; v_call: TRBV4-1; d_call: TRBD1; clone_size: few; cdr3_nt: TGCGCCAGCAGCCTCAGGGGGCCGAACACTGAAGCTTTCTTT; cdr3_aa: CASSLRGPNTEAFF
j_call: TRBJ2-7; v_call: TRBV5-1; d_call: -; clone_size: -; cdr3_nt: TGCGCCAGCAGCTTGGGGTCAGGGGAAGGTTCAGAGCAGTACTTC; cdr3_aa: CASSLGSGEGSEQYF
j_call: TRBJ2-3; v_call: TRBV11-3; d_call: -; clone_size: -; cdr3_nt: TGTGCCAGCAGCTTAGGGTTGGGGCGCACAGATACGCAGTATTTT; cdr3_aa: CASSLGLGRTDTQYF
j_call: TRBJ1-1; v_call: TRBV19; d_call: TRBD1; clone_size: -; cdr3_nt: TGTGCCAGTAGTCAGGACAGGGAGGCTGAAGCTTTCTTT; cdr3_aa: CASSQDREAEAFF
j_call: TRBJ1-2; v_call: TRBV27; d_call: -; clone_size: -; cdr3_nt: TGTGCCAGCAGTCCCGCACCGACAGGTTACTATGGCTACACCTTC; cdr3_aa: CASSPAPTGYYGYTF
j_call: TRBJ1-1; v_call: TRBV7-2; d_call: TRBD1; clone_size: -; cdr3_nt: TGTGCCAGCAGCCTCGGGACAGCGATCCACGTGGGGGCTTTCTTT; cdr3_aa: CASSLGTAIHVGAFF